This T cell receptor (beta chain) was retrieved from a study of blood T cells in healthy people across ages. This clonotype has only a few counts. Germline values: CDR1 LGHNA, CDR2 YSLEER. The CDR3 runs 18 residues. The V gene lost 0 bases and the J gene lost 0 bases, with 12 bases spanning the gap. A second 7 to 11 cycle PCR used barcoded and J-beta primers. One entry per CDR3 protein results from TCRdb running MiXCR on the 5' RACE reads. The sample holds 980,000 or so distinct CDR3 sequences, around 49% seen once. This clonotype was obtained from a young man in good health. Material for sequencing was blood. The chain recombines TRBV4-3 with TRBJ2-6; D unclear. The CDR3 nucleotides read TGCGCCAGCAGCCAAGATCTAAGGAGCCCCTCTGGGGCCAACGTCCTGACTTTC. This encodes CASSQDLRSPSGANVLTF.